The 7 T cell receptor beta chains given below trace back to one sample, sequenced in a study of blood T cell repertoires in COVID-19 (dated by TCRdb to the early 2020s). Library generation was performed with the immunoSEQ multiplex PCR assay. Imported from immuneACCESS, the table was reduced by TCRdb to in-frame sequences with V and J called. These copies leave out some clones; in studies compared against another copy, an unresolved V gene accounts for under half, and the cause of the remainder is not known. Across this sample there are around 290,000 clones, with about 89% seen only once. About 1.8% of the sample is taken by the ten largest. Sequenced sample: PBMCs or T cells enriched from blood (not recorded which). Every receptor here comes from a woman aged 40 to 50 who had recovered from COVID-19.

The chain has TRBV5-1 and TRBJ1-6; 8 bases fit TRBD1. J gave up 7 bases and V 4 bases, and 7 bases lay outside the gene matches. The germline V gene has CDR1 SGHRS and CDR2 YFSETQ. CDR3 size: 15 residues. The CDR3 nucleotides read TGCGCCAGCAGCCAACAGGGGGTCGGGAATTCACCCCTCCACTTT. Translation gives CASSQQGVGNSPLHF.

This rearrangement joins TRBV5-6 to TRBJ1-4; 9 bases map to TRBD1. V trimming: 0 bases; J trimming: 3 bases; junction bases outside the gene matches: 3. Germline assignment: CDR1 SGHDT and CDR2 YYEEEE. This CDR3 contains 16 residues. The CDR3 loop reads CASSLVGTGSNEKLFF. In nucleotides, the CDR3 is TGTGCCAGCAGCTTGGTCGGGACAGGGTCTAATGAAAAACTGTTTTTT. Complete variable domain (other parts from reference TRBV5-6 and TRBJ1-4): DAGVTQSPTHLIKTRGQQVTLRCSPKSGHDTVSWYQQALGQGPQFIFQYYEEEERQRGNFPDRFSGHQFPNYSSELNVNALLLGDSALYLCASSLVGTGSNEKLFFGSGTQLSVL.

The V gene is TRBV5-6, the J gene TRBJ2-7; a possible D gene is TRBD1 (5 bases). Germline V gene lookup returns CDR1 SGHDT and CDR2 YYEEEE. The V and J ends lost 1 base and 1 base respectively, with 6 bases between them. The CDR3 spans 13 residues. CDR3 amino acids: CASSLRGSYEQYF. CDR3 nucleotide sequence: TGTGCCAGCAGCTTGAGGGGTTCCTACGAGCAGTACTTC.

This chain connects TRBV30 to TRBJ1-4; 12 bases align to TRBD1. The CDR3 covers 14 residues. Germline V gene sequence: CDR1 GTSNPN, CDR2 SVGIG (reference sequence). Germline trimming cut 8 bases from V and 4 bases from J; bases unmatched to any gene: 5. The CDR3 region is CAGGQGAGNEKLFF. The CDR3 nucleotides read TGTGCCGGGGGACAGGGGGCTGGTAATGAAAAACTGTTTTTT.

The V gene is TRBV18, the J gene TRBJ2-7; 12 nucleotides align to TRBD1. V lost 3 bases and J lost 1; bases outside the gene matches: 13. Germline assignment: CDR1 KGHSH and CDR2 LQKENI. The CDR3 is 19 residues long. CDR3 protein: CASSPGIGTGGGLSYEQYF. CDR3 nucleotide sequence: TGTGCCAGCTCACCGGGGATAGGGACAGGGGGCGGCTTGTCCTACGAGCAGTACTTC.

The J gene is TRBJ1-1, the V gene TRBV29-1; the match to TRBD1 covers 7 bases. This CDR3 has 13 residues. V was clipped by 3 bases and J by 2 bases; unmatched bases: 3. Germline V CDR1 and CDR2: SQVTM, ANQGSEA. This CDR3 reads CSVDGTANTEAFF. CDR3 DNA: TGCAGCGTTGATGGGACAGCAAACACTGAAGCTTTCTTT.

The chain joins TRBV18 to TRBJ1-1, with a tentative D call TRBD1 (5 bases). The CDR3 consists of 15 residues. With 3 bases removed from V and 3 bases from J, the gap between germline ends came to 14 bases. Germline assignment: CDR1 KGHSH and CDR2 LQKENI. CDR3 sequence (DNA): TGTGCCAGCTCACCTCGACAGCAGCAGGACACTGAAGCTTTCTTT. Translated, it gives CASSPRQQQDTEAFF.